This TCR beta chain appears in the sequencing data of a study of blood T cell repertoires in COVID-19 (TCRdb year 2020). For the wider study: The collaborator samples originated in the United States, Italy and Spain and spanned the acute and convalescent phases of COVID-19. Samples were obtained from the ongoing ImmuneRACE study (first 160 participants) and from 1,254 subjects provided by 6 global collaborators. The material from the prospective study consisted of cDNA or gDNA derived from T cells, B-cell-depleted T cells, or PBMCs. A freely available public database, intended as a resource for researchers studying the immune response to SARS-CoV-2, is where the repertoires were released. Deeply sampled blood TCRbeta repertoires from subjects exposed to, actively infected with, or recovered from COVID-19 were included in the dataset. HLA class I and class II types, where available, came from metadata supplied by the sample provider rather than from assay-based typing. Nearly every sample came with metadata listing a de-identified subject ID, COVID-19 status, age in years and sex. What the research found in general, with its limitations: The quantity of clinical and demographic metadata differed by source and by participant and was supplied without curation.

The immunoSEQ Assay, a bias-controlled multiplex PCR, was used to amplify TCRbeta CDR3 regions from genomic DNA. In the source study's methods: Within the assay, amplification of reference gene primers was used to estimate how many nucleated cells each sample contained. Sequence reads were collapsed and filtered to measure the absolute abundance of every unique TCRbeta CDR3 rearrangement. For each sample, productive Simpson clonality was calculated as the square root of Simpson's diversity index across productive rearrangements. Not all clones reach the TCRdb copy of this immuneACCESS table, which keeps in-frame sequences only. Checked studies attribute under half of the gap to unresolved V genes and leave the rest unexplained. V, J and clone size are those of that table, while D and trimming were read from the DNA. Present in this sample are 150,000 to 200,000 clones, around 80% of which were seen just once. Roughly 4.9% of the sample is in the top ten clones.

Participants in the prospective study were enrolled through a virtual design, were aged about 18 to 100 years, and lived in roughly 24 United States geographic areas. In the prospective study, participants were assigned to cohorts based on the clinical history participants reported in a screening survey and a study questionnaire. Exposed participants had been in contact, within 2 weeks of entering the study, with a person who had a PCR-confirmed or clinician-diagnosed case of COVID-19. Each participant in the prospective study had whole blood, serum and a nasopharyngeal or oropharyngeal swab collected by mobile phlebotomists. Over a 2-month period, participants in the prospective study had the option of providing additional blood draws and questionnaires. Before DNA extraction, blood samples from the prospective study were shipped at room temperature or frozen. In regard to this clone: The antigen this receptor binds is unknown. The record has no base qualities; no much larger clone is one base away. The same CDR3 can be traced to other DNA sequences in this sample.

Measured from the cysteine to the phenylalanine, the CDR3 is 15 residues long. The entry retains the CDR3 DNA only, 45 bases that are in frame from base 1. The germline V gene gives CDR1 as SNHLY and CDR2 as FYNNEI. V is trimmed back by 6 bases and J by 4 bases, and the junction contains 9 bases that no gene match accounts for. The chain couples TRBV2 to TRBJ1-5, and 7 junction bases match TRBD1. The clonotype comes from an older man who had been exposed to COVID-19. The sequenced sample consisted of PBMCs or T cells enriched from blood (not recorded which). The sequence in DNA is TGTGCCAGCAGAAACCGGGACAGTCCTAATCAGCCCCAGCATTTT. It codes for CASRNRDSPNQPQHF.